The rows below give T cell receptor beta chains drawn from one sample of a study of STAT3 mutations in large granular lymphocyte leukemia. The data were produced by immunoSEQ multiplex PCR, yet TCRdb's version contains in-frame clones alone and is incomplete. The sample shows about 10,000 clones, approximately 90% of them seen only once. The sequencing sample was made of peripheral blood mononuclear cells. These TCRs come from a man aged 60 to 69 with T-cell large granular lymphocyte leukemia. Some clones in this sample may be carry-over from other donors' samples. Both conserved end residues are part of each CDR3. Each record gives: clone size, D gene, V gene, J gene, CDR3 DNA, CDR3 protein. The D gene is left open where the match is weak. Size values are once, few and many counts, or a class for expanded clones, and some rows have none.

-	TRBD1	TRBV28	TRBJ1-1	TGTGCCACCGTTACAGGGGACACTGAAGCTTTCTTT	CATVTGDTEAFF
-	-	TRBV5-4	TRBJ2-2	TGTGCCAGCAGCTTCAGGGGTAATATCGGGGAGCTGTTTTTT	CASSFRGNIGELFF
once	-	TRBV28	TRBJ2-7	TGTGCCAGCAGTCTCGGGAGCTCCTACGAGCAGTACTTC	CASSLGSSYEQYF
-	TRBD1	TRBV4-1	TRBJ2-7	TGCGCCAGCAGCCCACCCCCTAACAGGGGGCGCGAGCAGTACTTC	CASSPPPNRGREQYF
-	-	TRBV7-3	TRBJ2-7	TGTGCCAGCAGCTCCGAACCGGGAAGCGAGCAGTACTTC	CASSSEPGSEQYF
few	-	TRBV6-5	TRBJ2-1	TGTGCCAGCAGTTTAATTCCGGGAGTAGACAATGAGCAGTTCTTC	CASSLIPGVDNEQFF
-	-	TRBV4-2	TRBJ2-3	TGTGCCAGCAGCCAAGATTTAGGAGATACGCAGTATTTT	CASSQDLGDTQYF
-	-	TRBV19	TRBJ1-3	TGTGCCAGTAGTATCAGAGGGAACTCTGGAAACACCATATATTTT	CASSIRGNSGNTIYF
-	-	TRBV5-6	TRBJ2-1	TGTGCCAGCAGCTTCCCCGGGGACCTGGTCGTGTCCAATGAGCAGTTCTTC	CASSFPGDLVVSNEQFF
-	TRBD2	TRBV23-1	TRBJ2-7	TGCGCCAGCAGTCAATCGCCGGGACTAGCGACCACCTACGAGCAGTACTTC	CASSQSPGLATTYEQYF
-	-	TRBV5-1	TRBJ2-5	TGCGCCAGCAGCTTAGGCAGAGGTGCAGAGACCCAGTACTTC	CASSLGRGAETQYF
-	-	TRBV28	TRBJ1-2	TGTGCCAGCAGTTCCGGAACGGGTTGGGGCTACACCTTC	CASSSGTGWGYTF
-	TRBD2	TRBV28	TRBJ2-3	TGTGCCAGCAGTGGCGGGGGGCGGGAGAAGGATACGCAGTATTTT	CASSGGGREKDTQYF
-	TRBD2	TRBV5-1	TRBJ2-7	TGCGCCAGCAGCCGACCTTCCGGGACTAGGGGAAGCGAGCAGTACTTC	CASSRPSGTRGSEQYF
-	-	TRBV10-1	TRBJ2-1	TGCGCCAGCAGTGAGTTAAGACCGGGCCCCGGGGGTTCCAATGAGCAGTTCTTC	CASSELRPGPGGSNEQFF
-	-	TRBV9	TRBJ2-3	TGTGCCAGCAGCGCAGAACAGAGGACAGATACGCAGTATTTT	CASSAEQRTDTQYF
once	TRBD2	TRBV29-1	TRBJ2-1	TGCAGCGTCGCTCCGGGACTAGGAACCTACAATGAGCAGTTCTTC	CSVAPGLGTYNEQFF
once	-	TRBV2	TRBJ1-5	TGTGCCAGCAGACACGATGGGCAGCCCCAGCATTTT	CASRHDGQPQHF
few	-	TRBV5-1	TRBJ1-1	TGCGCCAGCAGCTTGGTGGGGACGGTGAACACTGAAGCTTTCTTT	CASSLVGTVNTEAFF
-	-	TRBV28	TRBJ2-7	TGTGCCAGCAGAACAGGGCGGAGGCAGTACTTC	CASRTGRRQYF
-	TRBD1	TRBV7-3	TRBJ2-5	TGTGCCAGCAGCTTAACACGGACAGGGACAGGGGGGGAGACCCAGTACTTC	CASSLTRTGTGGETQYF
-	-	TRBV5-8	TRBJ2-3	TGTGCCAGCAGCCGAATCTCAGATACGCAGTATTTT	CASSRISDTQYF
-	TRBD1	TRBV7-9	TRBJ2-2	TGTGCCAGCAGACCAGGGACAGGGGATAACACCGGGGAGCTGTTTTTT	CASRPGTGDNTGELFF
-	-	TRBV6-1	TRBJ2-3	TGTGCCAGCAGTGAAAGGGGACCCCTCCCTCAGGATACGCAGTATTTT	CASSERGPLPQDTQYF